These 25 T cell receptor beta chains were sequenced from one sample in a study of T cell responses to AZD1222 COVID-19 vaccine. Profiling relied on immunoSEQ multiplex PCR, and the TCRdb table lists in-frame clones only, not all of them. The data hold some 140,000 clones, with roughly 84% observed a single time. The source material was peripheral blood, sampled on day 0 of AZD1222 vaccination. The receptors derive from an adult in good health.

CDR3 region: CASSQGGRGNTIYF. The CDR3 DNA reads TGCGCCAGCAGCCAAGGGGGGAGAGGAAACACCATATATTTT. V usage is TRBV5-1 and J usage is TRBJ1-3; D is possibly TRBD1 (6 bases). The CDR3 loop spans 14 amino acids. Trimming cost V 4 bases and J 4 bases, with 12 bases left between them. The germline CDR1 and CDR2 sequences are SGHRS and YFSETQ. Filled out from reference TRBV5-1 and TRBJ1-3, the complete variable domain reads KAGVTQTPRYLIKTRGQQVTLSCSPISGHRSVSWYQQTPGQGLQFLFEYFSETQRNKGNFPGRFSGRQFSNSRSEMNVSTLELGDSALYLCASSQGGRGNTIYFGEGSWLTVV.

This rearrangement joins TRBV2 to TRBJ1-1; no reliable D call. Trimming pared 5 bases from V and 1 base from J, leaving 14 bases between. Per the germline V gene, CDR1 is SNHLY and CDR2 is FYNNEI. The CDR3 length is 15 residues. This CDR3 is CASSPLTGPNTEAFF. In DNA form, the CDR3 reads TGTGCCAGCAGTCCACTGACCGGTCCGAACACTGAAGCTTTCTTT.

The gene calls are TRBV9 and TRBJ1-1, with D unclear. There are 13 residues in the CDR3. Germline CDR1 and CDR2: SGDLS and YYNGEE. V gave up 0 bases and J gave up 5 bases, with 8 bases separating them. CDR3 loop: CASSVATNTEAFF. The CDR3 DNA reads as TGTGCCAGCAGCGTAGCCACAAATACTGAAGCTTTCTTT.

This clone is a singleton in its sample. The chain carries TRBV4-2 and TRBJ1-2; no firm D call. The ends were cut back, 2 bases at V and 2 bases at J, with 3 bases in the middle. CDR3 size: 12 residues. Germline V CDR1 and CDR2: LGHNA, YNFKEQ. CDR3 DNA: TGTGCCAGCAGCCAAAAGAACTATGGCTACACCTTC. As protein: CASSQKNYGYTF.

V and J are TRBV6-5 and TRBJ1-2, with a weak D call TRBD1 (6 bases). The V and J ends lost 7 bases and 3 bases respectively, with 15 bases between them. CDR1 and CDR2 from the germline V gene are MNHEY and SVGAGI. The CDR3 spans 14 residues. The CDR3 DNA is TGTGCCAGCACGCGAGGACAGACGGACTATGGCTACACCTTC. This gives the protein CASTRGQTDYGYTF.

CDR3 nucleotides: TGTGCCAGCAGCCAAGCTAGCGGGGGGGCCGAACACGAGCAGTACTTC. Translation: CASSQASGGAEHEQYF. The V gene is TRBV5-6, the J gene TRBJ2-7; 12 nucleotides line up with TRBD2. J lost 5 bases, V lost 4 bases, and 10 bases had no gene match. Germline lookup yields CDR1 SGHDT and CDR2 YYEEEE. The CDR3 is 16 residues long.

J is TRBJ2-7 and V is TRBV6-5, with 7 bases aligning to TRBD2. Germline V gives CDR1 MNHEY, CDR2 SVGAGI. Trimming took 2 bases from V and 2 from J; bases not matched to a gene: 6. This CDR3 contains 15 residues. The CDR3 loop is CASSYRSAGPYEQYF. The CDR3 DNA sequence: TGTGCCAGCAGTTACCGGTCAGCGGGGCCCTACGAGCAGTACTTC.

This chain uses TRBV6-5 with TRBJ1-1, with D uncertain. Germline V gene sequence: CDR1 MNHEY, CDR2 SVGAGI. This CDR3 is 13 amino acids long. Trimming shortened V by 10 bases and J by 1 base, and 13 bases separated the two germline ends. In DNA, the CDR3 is TGTGCCACCCCAGGCCCCGAGAACACTGAAGCTTTCTTT. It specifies CATPGPENTEAFF.

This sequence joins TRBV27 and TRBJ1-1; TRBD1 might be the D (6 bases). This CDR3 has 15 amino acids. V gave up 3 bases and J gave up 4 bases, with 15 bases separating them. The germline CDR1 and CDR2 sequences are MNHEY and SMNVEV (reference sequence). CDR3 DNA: TGTGCCAGCAGTTTGAGGGGGGGGTGGGGCACTGAAGCTTTCTTT. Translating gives CASSLRGGWGTEAFF.

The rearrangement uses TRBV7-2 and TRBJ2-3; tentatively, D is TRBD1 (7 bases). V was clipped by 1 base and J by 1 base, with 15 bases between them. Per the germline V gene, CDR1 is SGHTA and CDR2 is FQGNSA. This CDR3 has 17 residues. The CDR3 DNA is TGTGCCAGCAGCTTAGAGCCAGGGGGAGGTGGCACAGATACGCAGTATTTT. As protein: CASSLEPGGGGTDTQYF.

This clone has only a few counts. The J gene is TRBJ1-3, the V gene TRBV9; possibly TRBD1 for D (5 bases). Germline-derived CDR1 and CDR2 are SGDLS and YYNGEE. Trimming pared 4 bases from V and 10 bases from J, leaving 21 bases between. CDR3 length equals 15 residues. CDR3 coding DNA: TGTGCCAGCAGCCCATCCCCCGGGGGTGGTAGTACCATATATTTT. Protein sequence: CASSPSPGGGSTIYF.

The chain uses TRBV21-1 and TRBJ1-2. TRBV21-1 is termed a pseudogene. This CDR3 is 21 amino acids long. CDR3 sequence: CASSKLKRSRGVHNFNYGYTF. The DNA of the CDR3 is TGTGCCAGCAGCAAACTCAAGAGGTCGCGTGGGGTACACAATTTCAACTATGGCTACACCTTC.

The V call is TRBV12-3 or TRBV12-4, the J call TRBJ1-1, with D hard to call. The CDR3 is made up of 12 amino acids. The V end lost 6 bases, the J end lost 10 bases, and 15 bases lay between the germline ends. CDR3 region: CASSSPPQRAFF. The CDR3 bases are TGTGCCAGCAGCTCTCCTCCCCAGAGAGCTTTCTTT.

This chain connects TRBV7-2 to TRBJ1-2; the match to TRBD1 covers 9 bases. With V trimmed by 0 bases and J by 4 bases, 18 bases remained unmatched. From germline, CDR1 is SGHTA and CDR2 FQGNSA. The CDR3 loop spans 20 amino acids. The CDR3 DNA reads TGTGCCAGCAGCTTAGCTCACCCAATTCCGGGACAGGGCCGGAGCTATGGCTACACCTTC. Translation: CASSLAHPIPGQGRSYGYTF.

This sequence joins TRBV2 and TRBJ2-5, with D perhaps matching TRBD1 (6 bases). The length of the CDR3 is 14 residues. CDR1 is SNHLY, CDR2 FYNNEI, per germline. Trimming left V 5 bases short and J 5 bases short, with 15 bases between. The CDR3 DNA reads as TGTGCCAGCAGTTGGGACACGAAAGGGGAGACCCAGTACTTC. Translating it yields CASSWDTKGETQYF.

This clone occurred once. The CDR3 spells CASSLGGTGSKLFF. The CDR3 DNA follows: TGTGCCAGCAGTTTAGGGGGGACAGGGTCGAAACTGTTTTTT. This rearrangement joins TRBV28 to TRBJ1-4, with 9 bases identical to TRBD1. This CDR3 comprises 14 residues. The V and J ends lost 2 bases and 11 bases, in that order; junction bases with no gene match: 6. Per the germline V gene, CDR1 is MDHEN and CDR2 is SYDVKM.

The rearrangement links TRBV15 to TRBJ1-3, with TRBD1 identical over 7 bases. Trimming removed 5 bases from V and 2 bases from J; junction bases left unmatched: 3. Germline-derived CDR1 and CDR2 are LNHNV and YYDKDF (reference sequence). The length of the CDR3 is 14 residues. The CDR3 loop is CATSPQGAGNTIYF. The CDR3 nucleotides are TGTGCCACCAGCCCGCAGGGGGCTGGAAACACCATATATTTT. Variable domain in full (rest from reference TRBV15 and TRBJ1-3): DAMVIQNPRYQVTQFGKPVTLSCSQTLNHNVMYWYQQKSSQAPKLLFHYYDKDFNNEADTPDNFQSRRPNTSFCFLDIRSPGLGDTAMYLCATSPQGAGNTIYFGEGSWLTVV.

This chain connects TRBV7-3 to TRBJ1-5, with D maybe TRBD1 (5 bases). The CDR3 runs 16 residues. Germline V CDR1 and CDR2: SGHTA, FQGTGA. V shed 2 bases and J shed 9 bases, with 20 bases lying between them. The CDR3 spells CASSLGAQWEGTPQHF. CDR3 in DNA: TGTGCCAGCAGCTTAGGGGCACAGTGGGAGGGGACGCCCCAGCATTTT.

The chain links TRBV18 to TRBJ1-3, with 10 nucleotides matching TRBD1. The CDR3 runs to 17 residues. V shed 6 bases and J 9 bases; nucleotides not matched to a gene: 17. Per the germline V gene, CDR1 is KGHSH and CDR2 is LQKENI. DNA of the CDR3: TGTGCCAGCTCCCCCTCCGGGACAGGGGCCCCGTTGATCACCATATATTTT. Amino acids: CASSPSGTGAPLITIYF. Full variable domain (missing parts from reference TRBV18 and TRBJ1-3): NAGVMQNPRHLVRRRGQEARLRCSPMKGHSHVYWYRQLPEEGLKFMVYLQKENIIDESGMPKERFSAEFPKEGPSILRIQQVVRGDSAAYFCASSPSGTGAPLITIYFGEGSWLTVV.

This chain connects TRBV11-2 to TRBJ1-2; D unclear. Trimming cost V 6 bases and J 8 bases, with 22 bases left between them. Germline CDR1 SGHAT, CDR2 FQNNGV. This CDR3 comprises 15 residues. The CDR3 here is CASSPGATIASGYTF. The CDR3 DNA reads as TGTGCCAGCAGTCCTGGAGCGACAATAGCTTCGGGCTACACCTTC.

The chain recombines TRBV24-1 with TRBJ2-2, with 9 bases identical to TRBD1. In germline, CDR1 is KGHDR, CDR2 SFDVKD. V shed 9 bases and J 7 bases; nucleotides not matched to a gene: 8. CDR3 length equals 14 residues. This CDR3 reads CATQKQGAGGELFF. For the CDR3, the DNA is TGTGCCACCCAAAAACAGGGGGCTGGCGGGGAGCTGTTTTTT.

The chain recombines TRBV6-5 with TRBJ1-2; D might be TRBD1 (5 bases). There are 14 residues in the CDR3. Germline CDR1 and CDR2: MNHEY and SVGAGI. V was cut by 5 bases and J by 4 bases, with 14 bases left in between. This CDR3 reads CASSPPAGLYGYTF. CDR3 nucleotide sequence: TGTGCCAGCAGTCCCCCGGCAGGGCTCTATGGCTACACCTTC.

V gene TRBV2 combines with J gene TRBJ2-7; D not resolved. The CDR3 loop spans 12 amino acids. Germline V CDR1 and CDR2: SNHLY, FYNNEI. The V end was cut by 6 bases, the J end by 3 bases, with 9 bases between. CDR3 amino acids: CASRSDGYEQYF. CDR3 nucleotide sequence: TGTGCCAGCAGATCGGACGGCTACGAGCAGTACTTC.

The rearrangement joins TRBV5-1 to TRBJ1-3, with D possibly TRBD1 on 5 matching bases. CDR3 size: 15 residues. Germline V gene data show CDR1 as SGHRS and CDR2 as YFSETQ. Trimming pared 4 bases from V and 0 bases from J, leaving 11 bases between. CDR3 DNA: TGCGCCAGCAGCCAGGGAAGGATCTCTGGAAACACCATATATTTT. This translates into CASSQGRISGNTIYF.

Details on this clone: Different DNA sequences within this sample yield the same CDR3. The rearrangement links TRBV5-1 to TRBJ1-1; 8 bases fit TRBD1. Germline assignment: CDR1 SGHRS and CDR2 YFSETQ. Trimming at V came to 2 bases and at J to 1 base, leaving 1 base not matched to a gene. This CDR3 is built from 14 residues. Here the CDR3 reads CASSLGTGNTEAFF. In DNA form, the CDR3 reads TGCGCCAGCAGCTTAGGGACAGGGAACACTGAAGCTTTCTTT.